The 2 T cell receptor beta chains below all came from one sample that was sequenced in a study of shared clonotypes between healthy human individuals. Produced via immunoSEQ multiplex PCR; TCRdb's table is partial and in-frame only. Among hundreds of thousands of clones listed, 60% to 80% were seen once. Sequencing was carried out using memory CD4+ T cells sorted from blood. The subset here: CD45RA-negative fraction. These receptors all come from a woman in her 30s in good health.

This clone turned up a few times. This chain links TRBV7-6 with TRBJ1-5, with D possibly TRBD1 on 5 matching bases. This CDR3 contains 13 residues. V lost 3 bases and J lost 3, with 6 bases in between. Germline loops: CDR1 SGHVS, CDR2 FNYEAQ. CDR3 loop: CASSFGHNQPQHF. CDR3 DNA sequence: TGTGCCAGCAGCTTCGGACACAATCAGCCCCAGCATTTT.

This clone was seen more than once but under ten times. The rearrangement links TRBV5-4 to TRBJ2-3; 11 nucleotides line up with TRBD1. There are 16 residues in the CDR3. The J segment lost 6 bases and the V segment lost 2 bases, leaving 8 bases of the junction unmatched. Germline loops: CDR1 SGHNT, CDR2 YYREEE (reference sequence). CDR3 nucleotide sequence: TGTGCCAGCAGCTTCCCTATGGGACAGGGGGAGGATACGCAGTATTTT. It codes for CASSFPMGQGEDTQYF.